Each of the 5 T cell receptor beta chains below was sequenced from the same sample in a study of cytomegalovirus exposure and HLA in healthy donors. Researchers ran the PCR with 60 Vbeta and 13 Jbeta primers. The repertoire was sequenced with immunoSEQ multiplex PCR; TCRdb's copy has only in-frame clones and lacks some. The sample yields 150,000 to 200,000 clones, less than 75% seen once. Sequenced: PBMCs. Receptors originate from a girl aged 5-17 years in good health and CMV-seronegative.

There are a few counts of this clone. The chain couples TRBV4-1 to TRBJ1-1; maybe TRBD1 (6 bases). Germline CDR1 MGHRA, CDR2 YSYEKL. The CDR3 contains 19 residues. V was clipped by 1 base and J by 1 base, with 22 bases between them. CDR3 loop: CASSQAQDSANPENTEAFF. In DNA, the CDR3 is TGCGCCAGCAGCCAAGCCCAGGACAGCGCTAATCCGGAGAACACTGAAGCTTTCTTT.

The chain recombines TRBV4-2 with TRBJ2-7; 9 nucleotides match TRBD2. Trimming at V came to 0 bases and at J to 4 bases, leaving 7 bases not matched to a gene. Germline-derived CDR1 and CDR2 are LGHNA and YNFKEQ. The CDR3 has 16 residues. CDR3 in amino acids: CASSQEPLAGTYEQYF. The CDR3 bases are TGTGCCAGCAGCCAAGAACCCCTAGCGGGGACATACGAGCAGTACTTC.

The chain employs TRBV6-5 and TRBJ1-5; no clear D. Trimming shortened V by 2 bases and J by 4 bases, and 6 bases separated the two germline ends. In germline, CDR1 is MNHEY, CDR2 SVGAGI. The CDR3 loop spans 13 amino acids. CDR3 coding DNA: TGTGCCAGCAGTTACGAGAGGAATCAGCCCCAGCATTTT. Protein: CASSYERNQPQHF.

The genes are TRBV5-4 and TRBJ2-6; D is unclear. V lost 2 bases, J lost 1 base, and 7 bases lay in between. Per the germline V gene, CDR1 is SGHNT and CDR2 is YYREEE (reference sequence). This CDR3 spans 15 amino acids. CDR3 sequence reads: CASSFPQSGANVLTF. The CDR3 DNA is TGTGCCAGCAGCTTCCCTCAGTCTGGGGCCAACGTCCTGACTTTC.

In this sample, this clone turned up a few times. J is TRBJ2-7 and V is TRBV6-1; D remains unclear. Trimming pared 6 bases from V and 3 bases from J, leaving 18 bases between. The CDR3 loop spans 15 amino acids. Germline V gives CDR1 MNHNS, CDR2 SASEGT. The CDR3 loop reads CASSSPPTRGYEQYF. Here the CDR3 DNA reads TGTGCCAGCAGCTCCCCTCCCACCCGAGGCTACGAGCAGTACTTC.